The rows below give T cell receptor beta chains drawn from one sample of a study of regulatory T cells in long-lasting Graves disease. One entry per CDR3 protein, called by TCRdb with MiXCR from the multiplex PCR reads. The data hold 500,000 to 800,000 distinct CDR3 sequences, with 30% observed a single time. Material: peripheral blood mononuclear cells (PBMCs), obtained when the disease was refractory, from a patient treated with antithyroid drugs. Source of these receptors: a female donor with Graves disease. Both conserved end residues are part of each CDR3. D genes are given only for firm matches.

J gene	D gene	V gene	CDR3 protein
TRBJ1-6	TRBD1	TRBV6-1	CASSEEDRGNSPLHF
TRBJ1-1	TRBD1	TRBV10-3	CATQGQGNTEAFF
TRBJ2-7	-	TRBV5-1	CASSLNGAEQYF
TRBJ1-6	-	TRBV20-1	CSAREEGSPLHF
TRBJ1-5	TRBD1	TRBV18	CASSQGDRGYQPQHF
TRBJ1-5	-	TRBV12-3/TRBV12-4	CASSLLGRGRPQHF
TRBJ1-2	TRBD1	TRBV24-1	CATSDAGGCGYTF
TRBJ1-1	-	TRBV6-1	CASKLQGSTEAFF
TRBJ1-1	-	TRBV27	CASSSFPGEAFF
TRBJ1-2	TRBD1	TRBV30	CAWRMTGKGYGYTF
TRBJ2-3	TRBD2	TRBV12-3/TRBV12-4	CASRTGLAVYTQYF
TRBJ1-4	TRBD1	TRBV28	CASSLALGQGREKLFF
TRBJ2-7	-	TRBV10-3	CAISSSYEQYF
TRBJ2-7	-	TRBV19	CASSIKGGSSYEQYF
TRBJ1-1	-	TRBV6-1	CASRQSPYPEAFF
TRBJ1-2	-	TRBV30	CAWSGRREIHGYTF
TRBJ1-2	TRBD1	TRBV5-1	CASSLTARQGHYGYTF
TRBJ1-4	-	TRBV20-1	CSAMGLQAEKLFF
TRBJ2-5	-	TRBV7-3	CASSLTPPGPGETQYF
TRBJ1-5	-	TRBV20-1	CSASPPGRNQPQHF
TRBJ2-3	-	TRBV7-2	CASSSSGQSTDTQYF
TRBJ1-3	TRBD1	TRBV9	CASSAHDRGSGNTIYF
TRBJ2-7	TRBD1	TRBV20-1	CSASRQGTYEQYF
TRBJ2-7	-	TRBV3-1	CASSRAGYYEQYF
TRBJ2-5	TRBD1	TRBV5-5	CASNIQGILGETQYF
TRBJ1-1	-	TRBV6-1	CASSELGSASAFF
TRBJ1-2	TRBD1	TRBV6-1	CASRGTGSANYGYTF